Presented here are 12 T cell receptor beta chains from one specimen sequenced in a study of blood T cell repertoires in COVID-19. Sequencing used immunoSEQ multiplex PCR; TCRdb keeps in-frame clones, though not all of them. Altogether about 100,000 clones are present, roughly nine tenths being singletons, with the ten largest covering around 5.5%. The sequenced sample consisted of peripheral blood. The receptors derive from a human donor in a cohort sampled during active COVID-19.

The V call is TRBV5-6, the J call TRBJ2-6; 11 bases map to TRBD2. The germline V gene encodes CDR1 SGHDT and CDR2 YYEEEE. CDR3 length: 18 residues. After removal of 4 bases from V and 3 bases from J, the junction contained 9 bases not matched to a gene. CDR3 bases: TGTGCCAGCAGCGGTAGCGGGAGGGGGTCGTTTGGGGCCAACGTCCTGACTTTC. Amino acids: CASSGSGRGSFGANVLTF.

This clone appeared a single time. The V and J genes are TRBV19 and TRBJ1-1, with D unresolved. This CDR3 contains 13 residues. V was cut by 5 bases and J by 4 bases, with 11 bases left in between. CDR1 is LNHDA, CDR2 SQIVND, per germline (reference sequence). The CDR3 spells CASSPGFGTEAFF. The CDR3 DNA reads as TGTGCCAGTAGTCCGGGGTTCGGCACTGAAGCTTTCTTT.

The chain couples TRBV7-6 to TRBJ2-2; TRBD2 matches at 12 bases. The CDR3 sequence is 16 residues long. Germline CDR1 SGHVS, CDR2 FNYEAQ. The ends lost 4 bases at V and 7 bases at J; junction bases unmatched: 7. CDR3 nucleotide sequence: TGTGCCAGCAGCTCGCTAGCGGGGGGGCCCGGCGGGGAGCTGTTTTTT. It translates to CASSSLAGGPGGELFF.

The chain carries TRBV21-1 and TRBJ1-1. TRBV21-1 is a pseudogene locus. This CDR3 has 15 residues. CDR3 DNA: TGTGCCAGCAGCAAAGGGTCGGGGGAAGAGTCTGAAGCTTTCTTT. As protein: CASSKGSGEESEAFF.

The chain carries TRBV19 and TRBJ2-1; 9 bases match TRBD2. Germline values: CDR1 LNHDA, CDR2 SQIVND (reference sequence). CDR3 size: 17 residues. J gave up 3 bases and V 0 bases, and 6 bases lay outside the gene matches. CDR3 sequence reads: CASSIDTAGGLYNEQFF. CDR3 DNA sequence: TGTGCCAGTAGTATAGATACAGCGGGAGGCCTCTACAATGAGCAGTTCTTC.

The V gene is TRBV27, the J gene TRBJ2-7, with D possibly matching TRBD2 (5 bases). The CDR3 contains 11 residues. CDR1 and CDR2 from the germline V gene are MNHEY and SMNVEV (reference sequence). V shed 3 bases and J shed 10 bases, with 10 bases lying between them. Written as DNA, the CDR3 is TGTGCCAGCAGTTTTTCCGGGGAACAGTACTTC. Protein sequence: CASSFSGEQYF.

As DNA, the CDR3 is TGTGCCAGCCAAGGGGGGGACTATGGCTACACCTTC. Protein sequence: CASQGGDYGYTF. The rearrangement uses TRBV3-1 (or the pseudogene TRBV3-2) and TRBJ1-2, with D perhaps matching TRBD1 (6 bases). Between the trimmed V and J ends, which lost 8 bases and 3 bases, there was a span of 10 bases. The CDR3 extends over 12 amino acids. Per the germline V gene, CDR1 is LGHDT and CDR2 is YNNKEL (reference sequence).

For the CDR3, the DNA is TGTGCCAGCAGCTTAGGGTGGTTAAGGGCAGGGGGCACTGAAGCTTTCTTT. Amino acid sequence: CASSLGWLRAGGTEAFF. The chain couples TRBV7-8 to TRBJ1-1; 7 bases line up with TRBD1. V lost 1 base, J lost 4 bases, and 12 bases stayed unmatched. The germline CDR1 and CDR2 sequences are SGHVS and FQNEAQ. The CDR3 has 17 residues.

The genes are TRBV27 and TRBJ1-5; possible D gene TRBD1, 5 bases. This CDR3 region has 15 residues. The V end was cut by 8 bases, the J end by 4 bases, with 18 bases between. CDR1 is MNHEY, CDR2 SMNVEV, per germline (reference sequence). The CDR3 DNA sequence: TGTGCCAGCGGGGCCCTGACAGCTAATAATCAGCCCCAGCATTTT. This encodes CASGALTANNQPQHF.

The chain uses TRBV4-3 and TRBJ2-2; TRBD1 matches 9 bases. J was trimmed by 4 bases and V by 0 bases; bases with no gene match: 12. The germline V gene has CDR1 LGHNA and CDR2 YSLEER. CDR3 size: 19 residues. The CDR3 region has the DNA TGCGCCAGCAGCCAAGATAATAACCGGGACAGGGCTTTCACCGGGGAGCTGTTTTTT. This encodes CASSQDNNRDRAFTGELFF.

V and J are TRBV28 and TRBJ2-3; 8 bases line up with TRBD2. Germline trimming cut 6 bases from V and 1 base from J; bases unmatched to any gene: 6. In germline, CDR1 is MDHEN, CDR2 SYDVKM. CDR3 size: 15 residues. The CDR3 spells CASRPGGPRTDTQYF. The CDR3 bases are TGTGCCAGCAGACCGGGGGGGCCCCGCACAGATACGCAGTATTTT.

The chain employs TRBV10-3 and TRBJ1-5; weak D call: TRBD1 (6 bases). Germline loops: CDR1 ENHRY, CDR2 SYGVKD. This CDR3 has 15 amino acids. The germline V and J ends were trimmed by 5 bases and 7 bases, with 18 bases remaining between them. DNA of the CDR3: TGTGCCATCAGTTTGGCACAGGGCGTTGGACAGCCCCAGCATTTT. This translates into CAISLAQGVGQPQHF.